This TCR beta chain stems from a study of T cells in Graves' hyperthyroidism and ophthalmopathy. Findings of the study overall: Among thyroid clonotypes expanded above 0.001, most also appeared in blood.

A single count supports this clonotype. Its antigen remains unknown. V shed 8 bases, J shed 4 bases, and the junction held 4 bases outside the gene matches. CDR3 length equals 15 residues. Germline loops: CDR1 MDHEN, CDR2 SYDVKM. What was amplified from RNA transcripts were TCR beta CDR3 regions. When the TCR CDR3 underwent first-round RT-PCR, the HTBI primer set was used. TCRdb reanalysed the multiplex PCR reads using MiXCR and keeps one entry per CDR3 protein. The repertoire holds under 550,000 distinct CDR3 sequences, with about 20% as singletons. The diagnostic basis comprised clinical symptoms, serum thyroxine and TRAb, thyroid ultrasound and orbital computed tomography. Around 10 ml fresh peripheral blood yielded the PBMCs.

The specimen sequenced was blood. This sequence joins TRBV28 and TRBJ2-5; 16 bases align to TRBD2. The TCR comes from a man in his forties with Graves' ophthalmopathy. In DNA, the CDR3 is TGTGCCAGCGTGGGACTAGCGGGAGGGCTAGAGACCCAGTACTTC. Protein sequence: CASVGLAGGLETQYF.